One sample yielded the 22 T cell receptor beta chains listed below, sequenced in a study of blood T cell repertoires in COVID-19. Measured with immunoSEQ multiplex PCR; TCRdb has only the in-frame clones, and not every one. Here the sample spans approximately 260,000 clones, approximately 88% being singletons. Input material: peripheral blood. The receptors stem from a woman aged 70-85 years with COVID-19, enrolled during active disease.

The count of this clone is one. The V and J genes are TRBV28 and TRBJ1-2; 8 bases are shared with TRBD1. The J segment lost 1 base and the V segment lost 6 bases, leaving 7 bases of the junction unmatched. Germline CDR1 reads MDHEN; CDR2 reads SYDVKM. The CDR3 runs 15 residues. The CDR3 loop is CASSPQDRVNYGYTF. In DNA, the CDR3 is TGTGCCAGCAGCCCACAGGACAGGGTTAACTATGGCTACACCTTC.

This clone was detected once. The chain links TRBV10-3 to TRBJ1-4, with D maybe TRBD1 (6 bases). Germline-derived CDR1 and CDR2 are ENHRY and SYGVKD. This CDR3 has 14 amino acids. Trimming stripped 6 bases from V and 4 bases from J, with 12 bases between. CDR3 in DNA: TGTGCCATCAGACAGGGTAGAGATAATGAAAAACTGTTTTTT. Translated: CAIRQGRDNEKLFF.

V usage is TRBV7-3 and J usage is TRBJ2-5; maybe TRBD1 (5 bases). Looked up from germline, CDR1 is SGHTA and CDR2 is FQGTGA. Trimming removed 2 bases from V and 7 bases from J, with 17 bases in between. The CDR3 sequence is 15 residues long. The DNA for the CDR3 is TGTGCCAGCAGCTTACGGCAGGGTAGTATAGGGACCCAGTACTTC. Its translation is CASSLRQGSIGTQYF.

This chain uses TRBV7-3 with TRBJ2-3; possibly TRBD1 for D (5 bases). The V gene's germline CDR1 is SGHTA and CDR2 FQGTGA. The CDR3 totals 13 residues. V lost 4 bases to trimming and J lost 3 bases, with 8 bases between them. CDR3: CASSSQGTDTQYF. In nucleotides, the CDR3 is TGTGCCAGCAGCTCCCAGGGAACAGATACGCAGTATTTT. The full variable domain, in which reference TRBV7-3 and TRBJ2-3 provide the parts outside the CDR3, is GAGVSQTPSNKVTEKGKYVELRCDPISGHTALYWYRQSLGQGPEFLIYFQGTGAADDSGLPNDRFFAVRPEGSVSTLKIQRTERGDSAVYLCASSSQGTDTQYFGPGTRLTVL.

The rearrangement joins TRBV10-3 to TRBJ2-7; D is uncertain. V was cut by 8 bases and J by 5 bases, with 10 bases left in between. The CDR3 spans 11 residues. From germline, CDR1 is ENHRY and CDR2 SYGVKD. CDR3: CAIGSLDEQYF. The CDR3 region has the DNA TGTGCCATCGGGTCTCTAGACGAGCAGTACTTC.

This clone appeared a single time. Other DNA sequences of this sample code for an identical CDR3. In nucleotides, the CDR3 is TGTGCCAGCAGCCCAGACAGGCGTAACTATGGCTACACCTTC. It translates to CASSPDRRNYGYTF. The chain employs TRBV6-5 and TRBJ1-2, with D possibly being TRBD1 (6 bases). Germline V gene lookup returns CDR1 MNHEY and CDR2 SVGAGI. This CDR3 spans 14 amino acids. The ends were cut back, 6 bases at V and 1 base at J, with 12 bases in the middle.

This clone has a single count. This rearrangement joins TRBV6-5 to TRBJ2-1, with a tentative D call TRBD1 (5 bases). The CDR3 extends over 11 amino acids. CDR1 is MNHEY, CDR2 SVGAGI, per germline. Trimming removed 6 bases at V and 8 bases at J, with 8 bases between. The CDR3 loop reads CASRRQHEQFF. For the CDR3, the DNA is TGTGCCAGCAGAAGACAGCATGAGCAGTTCTTC.

Remarks on this clone: Distinct nucleotide sequences in the sample also encode this CDR3. The genes are TRBV18 and TRBJ1-1, with unresolved D. Trimming took 3 bases from V and 1 from J, leaving 6 bases between them. The CDR3 consists of 13 residues. Germline values: CDR1 KGHSH, CDR2 LQKENI. CDR3 DNA: TGTGCCAGCTCACCCCCGTCGAACACTGAAGCTTTCTTT. Translated, it gives CASSPPSNTEAFF. Full variable domain (remainder filled in from reference TRBV18 and TRBJ1-1): NAGVMQNPRHLVRRRGQEARLRCSPMKGHSHVYWYRQLPEEGLKFMVYLQKENIIDESGMPKERFSAEFPKEGPSILRIQQVVRGDSAAYFCASSPPSNTEAFFGQGTRLTVV.

The rearrangement uses TRBV7-9 and TRBJ2-3; TRBD2 matches at 9 bases. V dropped 5 bases and J dropped 6; count of bases not matched to a gene: 15. Germline V gene lookup returns CDR1 SEHNR and CDR2 FQNEAQ (reference sequence). This CDR3 comprises 17 residues. CDR3 bases: TGTGCCAGCAGCGGGGGTCTAGCGGGGACCCTCGGGGATACGCAGTATTTT. Its translation is CASSGGLAGTLGDTQYF.

The chain uses TRBV5-1 and TRBJ1-4; 7 nucleotides line up with TRBD1. The trim removed 4 bases at V and 6 bases at J, leaving 9 bases unmatched. CDR3 length: 15 amino acids. Germline V lookup: CDR1 SGHRS, CDR2 YFSETQ. CDR3 sequence: CASSLSDRADEKLFF. The CDR3 nucleotides are TGCGCCAGCAGCCTCTCCGACAGGGCGGATGAAAAACTGTTTTTT.

The chain joins TRBV20-1 to TRBJ2-7; D gene uncertain. The CDR3 covers 11 residues. V was pared by 3 bases and J by 4 bases, with 7 bases between. CDR1 and CDR2 from the germline V gene are DFQATT and SNEGSKA (reference sequence). Here the CDR3 reads CSARPEYEQYF. CDR3 coding DNA: TGCAGTGCTAGGCCCGAGTACGAGCAGTACTTC.

The chain employs TRBV25-1 and TRBJ1-2; D perhaps matches TRBD1 (5 bases). The V and J ends lost 2 bases and 4 bases respectively, with 14 bases between them. The germline V gene encodes CDR1 MGHDK and CDR2 SYGVNS. The CDR3 contains 15 residues. This CDR3 is CASSELGEGSYGYTF. As DNA, the CDR3 is TGTGCCAGCAGTGAACTCGGGGAGGGGAGCTATGGCTACACCTTC.

This chain links TRBV28 with TRBJ2-5; no clear D. Germline CDR1 reads MDHEN; CDR2 reads SYDVKM. The CDR3 length is 15 residues. The V end was cut by 1 base, the J end by 2 bases, with 11 bases between. The CDR3 here is CASSLSLYGQETQYF. CDR3 DNA sequence: TGTGCCAGCAGTTTATCTCTATACGGTCAAGAGACCCAGTACTTC. The full variable domain, with the rest looked up from reference TRBV28 and TRBJ2-5, is DVKVTQSSRYLVKRTGEKVFLECVQDMDHENMFWYRQDPGLGLRLIYFSYDVKMKEKGDIPEGYSVSREKKERFSLILESASTNQTSMYLCASSLSLYGQETQYFGPGTRLLVL.

V and J are TRBV4-2 and TRBJ1-3, with D possibly matching TRBD1 (6 bases). The CDR3 extends over 18 amino acids. The V gene lost 4 bases and the J gene lost 0 bases, with 19 bases spanning the gap. The germline V gene encodes CDR1 LGHNA and CDR2 YNFKEQ. The DNA of the CDR3 is TGTGCCAGCAGCCTTGGTACAGGGCGCCGACTCTCTGGAAACACCATATATTTT. Translation: CASSLGTGRRLSGNTIYF.

J is TRBJ1-2 and V is TRBV27; 9 nucleotides match TRBD1. The CDR3 covers 17 residues. Trimming removed 6 bases from V and 0 bases from J; junction bases left unmatched: 11. The V gene's germline CDR1 is MNHEY and CDR2 SMNVEV (reference sequence). CDR3 amino acids: CASSPRTGDLTNYGYTF. The DNA for the CDR3 is TGTGCCAGCAGCCCCCGGACAGGGGATTTAACTAACTATGGCTACACCTTC.

Many counts were recorded for this clone. The genes are TRBV6-4 and TRBJ1-2; D call uncertain. V shed 2 bases and J shed 6 bases, with 13 bases lying between them. Germline V gene lookup returns CDR1 MRHNA and CDR2 SNTAGT. This CDR3 contains 14 residues. The CDR3 loop reads CASSDTPETHGYTF. CDR3 DNA sequence: TGTGCCAGCAGTGACACCCCGGAGACCCATGGCTACACCTTC.

V and J are TRBV4-3 and TRBJ2-7, with 11 bases that match TRBD2. The germline CDR1 and CDR2 sequences are LGHNA and YSLEER. The CDR3 extends over 18 amino acids. Germline trimming cut 2 bases from V and 0 bases from J; bases unmatched to any gene: 9. The CDR3 reads CASSQREPGLADSYEQYF. The CDR3 DNA follows: TGCGCCAGCAGCCAAAGGGAACCGGGACTAGCGGACTCCTACGAGCAGTACTTC.

The rearrangement uses TRBV5-1 and TRBJ2-2, with D tentatively TRBD2 (5 bases). V was cut by 3 bases and J by 2 bases, with 8 bases left in between. Germline V CDR1 and CDR2: SGHRS, YFSETQ. There are 14 residues in the CDR3. The CDR3 coding sequence is TGCGCCAGCAGCTGGACTTCAAACACCGGGGAGCTGTTTTTT. Amino acid sequence: CASSWTSNTGELFF.

This chain joins TRBV10-3 and TRBJ2-7; 9 positions agree with TRBD1. There are 14 residues in the CDR3. The V segment lost 2 bases and the J segment 4 bases; nucleotides outside the gene matches: 3. Germline V gene data show CDR1 as ENHRY and CDR2 as SYGVKD. The chain's CDR3 is CAISETDRGYEQYF. CDR3 sequence (DNA): TGTGCCATCAGTGAGACCGACAGGGGGTACGAGCAGTACTTC.

The chain combines TRBV5-4 with TRBJ2-2; 10 bases fit TRBD1. The J segment lost 4 bases and the V segment lost 5 bases, leaving 5 bases of the junction unmatched. The length of the CDR3 is 15 residues. Per the germline V gene, CDR1 is SGHNT and CDR2 is YYREEE (reference sequence). CDR3 amino acids: CASRRQGAGTGELFF. The CDR3 coding sequence is TGTGCCAGCAGAAGACAGGGGGCGGGCACCGGGGAGCTGTTTTTT.

This clone was seen only a few times. This rearrangement joins TRBV27 to TRBJ1-6; 10 nucleotides align to TRBD1. V shed 6 bases, J shed 7 bases, and the junction held 3 bases outside the gene matches. The CDR3 has 14 amino acids. CDR1 is MNHEY, CDR2 SMNVEV, per germline (reference sequence). CDR3 nucleotide sequence: TGTGCCAGCAGGACGGGACAGGGGAATTCACCCCTCCACTTT. Translating gives CASRTGQGNSPLHF.

This clone was counted a single time. This chain links TRBV11-2 with TRBJ1-2, with 8 bases lining up with TRBD1. CDR3 length equals 15 residues. The germline gives CDR1 SGHAT, CDR2 FQNNGV. The V and J ends lost 2 bases and 4 bases, in that order; junction bases with no gene match: 6. Written as DNA, the CDR3 is TGTGCCAGCAGCTTAACTCGGACAGGGTCCTATGGCTACACCTTC. Translated: CASSLTRTGSYGYTF.